The rows below give T cell receptor beta chains drawn from one sample of a study of CD8 T cells in Susac syndrome. TCRdb independently ran MiXCR on the immunoSEQ multiplex PCR reads; one entry per CDR3 protein. The sample yields over 120,000 distinct CDR3 sequences, roughly 94% seen once. The sequencing input was CD4+ T cells from PBMCs. The receptors here all came from a human donor in good health. Each CDR3 is given with its conserved first and last residue. The order of the fields is V gene, CDR3 length, D gene, clone size, J gene, CDR3 DNA, CDR3 protein. D genes are given only for firm matches. Expanded clones get a size class; other rows say once, few or many, or leave the size out.

v_gene: TRBV10-3; len: 12; d_gene: NA; abundance: NA; j_gene: TRBJ2-1; CDR3nt: TGTGCCATCAGTGAGTCGTCATCAGCACAGTTCTTC; CDR3aa: CAISESSSAQFF
v_gene: TRBV5-1; len: 14; d_gene: TRBD1; abundance: NA; j_gene: TRBJ1-5; CDR3nt: TGCGCCAGCAGCTCGGGACAGGAAAATCAGCCCCAGCATTTT; CDR3aa: CASSSGQENQPQHF
v_gene: TRBV20-1; len: 14; d_gene: NA; abundance: NA; j_gene: TRBJ1-1; CDR3nt: TGCAGTGCTAGCCCACAGCCTATGAACACTGAAGCTTTCTTT; CDR3aa: CSASPQPMNTEAFF
v_gene: TRBV27; len: 15; d_gene: TRBD2; abundance: NA; j_gene: TRBJ2-1; CDR3nt: TGTGCCAGCAGTTTCCCTAGCGGACGATACAATGAGCAGTTCTTC; CDR3aa: CASSFPSGRYNEQFF
v_gene: TRBV20-1; len: 11; d_gene: NA; abundance: NA; j_gene: TRBJ2-5; CDR3nt: TGCAGTGCCTCCAACCTTGAGACCCAGTACTTC; CDR3aa: CSASNLETQYF
v_gene: TRBV27; len: 17; d_gene: TRBD1; abundance: NA; j_gene: TRBJ1-2; CDR3nt: TGTGCCAGCAGTTCGCTGACCGGGACAGGACTCAACTATGGCTACACCTTC; CDR3aa: CASSSLTGTGLNYGYTF
v_gene: TRBV30; len: 12; d_gene: NA; abundance: NA; j_gene: TRBJ2-7; CDR3nt: TGTGCCTGGAACGGCGGAGTGTACGAGCAGTACTTC; CDR3aa: CAWNGGVYEQYF
v_gene: TRBV24-1; len: 14; d_gene: TRBD1; abundance: NA; j_gene: TRBJ2-5; CDR3nt: TGTGCCACCAGTGATCCAGGGGGCCCGGAGACCCAGTACTTC; CDR3aa: CATSDPGGPETQYF
v_gene: TRBV20-1; len: 19; d_gene: NA; abundance: NA; j_gene: TRBJ2-7; CDR3nt: TGCAGTGCCATGCCCTCCCCTCATCCTCTAGCGACAAAACCTTACGAGCAGTACTTC; CDR3aa: CSAMPSPHPLATKPYEQYF
v_gene: TRBV2; len: 14; d_gene: NA; abundance: NA; j_gene: TRBJ1-1; CDR3nt: TGTGCCAGCAGTGAAGCGCTTCAACGTACTGAAGCTTTCTTT; CDR3aa: CASSEALQRTEAFF
v_gene: TRBV4-2; len: 14; d_gene: TRBD1; abundance: NA; j_gene: TRBJ2-5; CDR3nt: TGTGCCAGCAGCCCTGACAGGGTACAAGAGACCCAGTACTTC; CDR3aa: CASSPDRVQETQYF
v_gene: TRBV18; len: 14; d_gene: NA; abundance: NA; j_gene: TRBJ2-1; CDR3nt: TGTGCCAGCGGACAGTTACACCAGGACAATGAGCAGTTCTTC; CDR3aa: CASGQLHQDNEQFF
v_gene: TRBV5-1; len: 15; d_gene: NA; abundance: few; j_gene: TRBJ2-3; CDR3nt: TGCGCCAGCAGCTTGGGTGGAGACCCCACAGATACGCAGTATTTT; CDR3aa: CASSLGGDPTDTQYF
v_gene: TRBV5-6; len: 17; d_gene: NA; abundance: once; j_gene: TRBJ1-1; CDR3nt: TGTGCCAGCAGCGGATTACTAATTCAGGCGCTGAACACTGAAGCTTTCTTT; CDR3aa: CASSGLLIQALNTEAFF
v_gene: TRBV20-1; len: 11; d_gene: NA; abundance: NA; j_gene: TRBJ1-1; CDR3nt: TGCAGTGCTGCGGATAACACTGAAGCTTTCTTT; CDR3aa: CSAADNTEAFF
v_gene: TRBV10-3; len: 15; d_gene: NA; abundance: NA; j_gene: TRBJ1-1; CDR3nt: TGTGCCATCAGTGGTCAACAATGGGGGGACACTGAAGCTTTCTTT; CDR3aa: CAISGQQWGDTEAFF
v_gene: TRBV29-1; len: 15; d_gene: NA; abundance: NA; j_gene: TRBJ2-4; CDR3nt: TGCAGCGTTGAATCAAGTGTGACGGATATACCACTTCAGTACTTC; CDR3aa: CSVESSVTDIPLQYF
v_gene: TRBV7-9; len: 15; d_gene: TRBD2; abundance: NA; j_gene: TRBJ2-3; CDR3nt: TGTGCCAGCAGCTTTTCTAGCGGGAGCACAGATACGCAGTATTTT; CDR3aa: CASSFSSGSTDTQYF
v_gene: TRBV6-1; len: 13; d_gene: TRBD1; abundance: NA; j_gene: TRBJ2-1; CDR3nt: TGTGCCAGCACGCGGAACAGGGGAAATGAGCAGTTCTTC; CDR3aa: CASTRNRGNEQFF
v_gene: TRBV7-6; len: 17; d_gene: TRBD2; abundance: NA; j_gene: TRBJ2-2; CDR3nt: TGTGCCAGCAGCACCGCGGCGACTAGCGCGAACACCGGGGAGCTGTTTTTT; CDR3aa: CASSTAATSANTGELFF
v_gene: TRBV12-3/TRBV12-4; len: 13; d_gene: NA; abundance: NA; j_gene: TRBJ2-2; CDR3nt: TGTGCCAGCAGGGCGCCGAACACCGGGGAGCTGTTTTTT; CDR3aa: CASRAPNTGELFF
v_gene: TRBV9; len: 14; d_gene: TRBD2; abundance: NA; j_gene: TRBJ2-3; CDR3nt: TGTGCCAGCAGCGTAGCGGGAGGGCCAGATACGCAGTATTTT; CDR3aa: CASSVAGGPDTQYF
v_gene: TRBV12-3/TRBV12-4; len: 14; d_gene: NA; abundance: NA; j_gene: TRBJ2-7; CDR3nt: TGTGCCAGCAGTCCATGGTCCGACTACTACGAGCAGTACTTC; CDR3aa: CASSPWSDYYEQYF
v_gene: TRBV5-1; len: 14; d_gene: NA; abundance: NA; j_gene: TRBJ2-4; CDR3nt: TGCGCCAGCAGCTTGGAGGGACGGAAAAACATTCAGTACTTC; CDR3aa: CASSLEGRKNIQYF
v_gene: TRBV3-1; len: 16; d_gene: NA; abundance: NA; j_gene: TRBJ2-1; CDR3nt: TGTGCCAGCAGCCACCCTCGGGCTAGGGCGGTCGGTGAGCAGTTCTTC; CDR3aa: CASSHPRARAVGEQFF
v_gene: TRBV5-6; len: 13; d_gene: TRBD1; abundance: NA; j_gene: TRBJ1-2; CDR3nt: TGTGCCAGCGGAAGAACAGGGGGCCCTGGCTACACCTTC; CDR3aa: CASGRTGGPGYTF
v_gene: TRBV7-2; len: 15; d_gene: TRBD1; abundance: NA; j_gene: TRBJ1-5; CDR3nt: TGTGCCAGCAGCTTCGGGACAGTTAGCAATCAGCCCCAGCATTTT; CDR3aa: CASSFGTVSNQPQHF
v_gene: TRBV10-2; len: 14; d_gene: NA; abundance: NA; j_gene: TRBJ2-3; CDR3nt: TGCGCCAGCAGGAGGGGCGCCCGCACAGATACGCAGTATTTT; CDR3aa: CASRRGARTDTQYF
v_gene: TRBV7-9; len: 14; d_gene: NA; abundance: NA; j_gene: TRBJ2-5; CDR3nt: TGTGCCAGCAGCTATAGTGGAATTGGAGAGACCCAGTACTTC; CDR3aa: CASSYSGIGETQYF
v_gene: TRBV30; len: 11; d_gene: NA; abundance: NA; j_gene: TRBJ2-1; CDR3nt: TGTGCCTGGGGTAGCTACAATGAGCAGTTCTTC; CDR3aa: CAWGSYNEQFF
v_gene: TRBV19; len: 16; d_gene: TRBD2; abundance: NA; j_gene: TRBJ2-3; CDR3nt: TGTGCCAGTAGTACTACGACTAGCGGGAGGTCAGATACGCAGTATTTT; CDR3aa: CASSTTTSGRSDTQYF
v_gene: TRBV11-2; len: 15; d_gene: NA; abundance: NA; j_gene: TRBJ2-4; CDR3nt: TGTGCCAGCAGCTTAGACCGGAGTGGTAAAAACATTCAGTACTTC; CDR3aa: CASSLDRSGKNIQYF
v_gene: TRBV10-3; len: 14; d_gene: TRBD1; abundance: NA; j_gene: TRBJ1-1; CDR3nt: TGTGCCATCAGTGAGTCACCGGGACAGGTTGAAGCTTTCTTT; CDR3aa: CAISESPGQVEAFF
v_gene: TRBV27; len: 16; d_gene: NA; abundance: NA; j_gene: TRBJ1-3; CDR3nt: TGTGCCAGCAGTTTAGGGTGGGGGAGCTCTGGAAACACCATATATTTT; CDR3aa: CASSLGWGSSGNTIYF
v_gene: TRBV20-1; len: 14; d_gene: NA; abundance: NA; j_gene: TRBJ2-3; CDR3nt: TGCAGTGCTAGGGTTGGTAGTTCAACCGATACGCAGTATTTT; CDR3aa: CSARVGSSTDTQYF
v_gene: TRBV12-5; len: 13; d_gene: TRBD1; abundance: NA; j_gene: TRBJ2-7; CDR3nt: TGTGCTAGTGGTTTGACTGACAGGGTTGAAAAGTACTTC; CDR3aa: CASGLTDRVEKYF
v_gene: TRBV3-1; len: 15; d_gene: NA; abundance: NA; j_gene: TRBJ2-7; CDR3nt: TGTGCCAGCAGCCAAGATCGAGGGAGGACCTACGAGCAGTACTTC; CDR3aa: CASSQDRGRTYEQYF
v_gene: TRBV6-5; len: 15; d_gene: TRBD1; abundance: NA; j_gene: TRBJ2-6; CDR3nt: TGTGCCAGCAGAGAGACAGGGTTTGGGGCCAACGTCCTGACTTTC; CDR3aa: CASRETGFGANVLTF
v_gene: TRBV20-1; len: 12; d_gene: TRBD1; abundance: NA; j_gene: TRBJ2-7; CDR3nt: TGCAGTGCTAGCTACAGGGGGTACGAGCAGTACTTC; CDR3aa: CSASYRGYEQYF
v_gene: TRBV2; len: 11; d_gene: NA; abundance: NA; j_gene: TRBJ2-3; CDR3nt: TGTGCCAGTAAGGTCACAGATACGCAGTATTTT; CDR3aa: CASKVTDTQYF